This T cell receptor beta chain was identified in a study of blood T cell repertoires in COVID-19. Measured with immunoSEQ multiplex PCR; TCRdb has only the in-frame clones, and not every one. Among fewer than 300,000 clones listed, about nine tenths were seen once. Germline CDR1 is SEHNR and CDR2 is FQNEAQ (reference sequence). The CDR3 covers 17 residues. V lost 5 bases to trimming and J lost 2 bases; unmatched junction nucleotides: 12. V gene TRBV7-9 combines with J gene TRBJ1-3; 7 bases are a match to TRBD1. The source of this sequence is a man in his forties or fifties who had recovered from COVID-19. The sequencing input was peripheral blood. The CDR3 protein is CASSPFSGDRTGNTIYF. The CDR3 nucleotides read TGTGCCAGCAGCCCCTTTAGTGGGGACAGAACTGGAAACACCATATATTTT.